This TCR beta chain was sequenced for a study of cytomegalovirus exposure and HLA in healthy donors. A multiplex PCR was run with 60 Vbeta primers and 13 Jbeta primers. Original analysis: Tens of millions of unique TCR beta chains, 10 million to 14 million shared, were counted in a later analysis. Sequencing was performed with immunoSEQ multiplex PCR; in TCRdb, only in-frame clones are kept and a portion is missing. That table is the source of V, J and clone size, and D and trimming were worked out from the DNA. This table holds over 70,000 clones, 77% found once. Broader study findings: The study carried out a later analysis of TCR beta sequences. It associated 15,000 to 20,000 of them with specific HLA alleles at a false discovery rate of 0.05. Relative to the approximately 660-donor mean, N-insertions were reportedly fewer in an Asian-associated ancestry cluster in a later analysis. Earlier results showed most TCR beta V segments being productive about 87% or about 30% of the time.

Trimming pared 1 base from V and 6 bases from J, leaving 10 bases between. This CDR3 is built from 14 residues. Germline CDR1 SGHTA, CDR2 FQGTGA. With respect to this clone: The antigen is not known.

The chain couples TRBV7-3 to TRBJ2-1; no definite D call. The origin of this receptor is a man aged 50-60 years in good health and CMV-seropositive. Sample: PBMCs. The chain's CDR3 is CASSLMTTSNEQFF. The DNA of the CDR3 is TGTGCCAGCAGCTTAATGACAACGAGCAATGAGCAGTTCTTC.